Below, one T cell receptor (beta chain) is given with its context. Antigen: not known. The data stem from a study of cytomegalovirus exposure and HLA in healthy donors. Notes on the study in general: Most of the CMV-associated TCR beta chains (in a later analysis) appeared to be HLA-restricted. Among the sequence variants, a highly shared cluster was likely an artifact of sequencing. More clonal expansion characterized HLA-associated TCR beta chains than equally common others in a later analysis. A reported reduction in N-insertions relative to the 666-donor mean was seen in an Asian-associated ancestry cluster in a later analysis.

Primers for the PCR totalled 60 Vbeta and 13 Jbeta. Profiled with immunoSEQ multiplex PCR; TCRdb holds only in-frame clones, not every one. This table holds over 65,000 clones, about 71% found once. The source material was PBMCs. The receptor was derived from a woman in her thirties or forties in good health and CMV-seronegative.

The CDR3 DNA sequence: TGTGCCAGCAGTGCGAACAGGGTTTTTTTTAACACTGAAGCTTTCTTT. It translates to CASSANRVFFNTEAFF. This chain links TRBV2 with TRBJ1-1, with D possibly TRBD1 on 6 matching bases. This CDR3 has 16 amino acids. V was cut by 4 bases and J by 2 bases, with 17 bases left in between. Germline assignment: CDR1 SNHLY and CDR2 FYNNEI.